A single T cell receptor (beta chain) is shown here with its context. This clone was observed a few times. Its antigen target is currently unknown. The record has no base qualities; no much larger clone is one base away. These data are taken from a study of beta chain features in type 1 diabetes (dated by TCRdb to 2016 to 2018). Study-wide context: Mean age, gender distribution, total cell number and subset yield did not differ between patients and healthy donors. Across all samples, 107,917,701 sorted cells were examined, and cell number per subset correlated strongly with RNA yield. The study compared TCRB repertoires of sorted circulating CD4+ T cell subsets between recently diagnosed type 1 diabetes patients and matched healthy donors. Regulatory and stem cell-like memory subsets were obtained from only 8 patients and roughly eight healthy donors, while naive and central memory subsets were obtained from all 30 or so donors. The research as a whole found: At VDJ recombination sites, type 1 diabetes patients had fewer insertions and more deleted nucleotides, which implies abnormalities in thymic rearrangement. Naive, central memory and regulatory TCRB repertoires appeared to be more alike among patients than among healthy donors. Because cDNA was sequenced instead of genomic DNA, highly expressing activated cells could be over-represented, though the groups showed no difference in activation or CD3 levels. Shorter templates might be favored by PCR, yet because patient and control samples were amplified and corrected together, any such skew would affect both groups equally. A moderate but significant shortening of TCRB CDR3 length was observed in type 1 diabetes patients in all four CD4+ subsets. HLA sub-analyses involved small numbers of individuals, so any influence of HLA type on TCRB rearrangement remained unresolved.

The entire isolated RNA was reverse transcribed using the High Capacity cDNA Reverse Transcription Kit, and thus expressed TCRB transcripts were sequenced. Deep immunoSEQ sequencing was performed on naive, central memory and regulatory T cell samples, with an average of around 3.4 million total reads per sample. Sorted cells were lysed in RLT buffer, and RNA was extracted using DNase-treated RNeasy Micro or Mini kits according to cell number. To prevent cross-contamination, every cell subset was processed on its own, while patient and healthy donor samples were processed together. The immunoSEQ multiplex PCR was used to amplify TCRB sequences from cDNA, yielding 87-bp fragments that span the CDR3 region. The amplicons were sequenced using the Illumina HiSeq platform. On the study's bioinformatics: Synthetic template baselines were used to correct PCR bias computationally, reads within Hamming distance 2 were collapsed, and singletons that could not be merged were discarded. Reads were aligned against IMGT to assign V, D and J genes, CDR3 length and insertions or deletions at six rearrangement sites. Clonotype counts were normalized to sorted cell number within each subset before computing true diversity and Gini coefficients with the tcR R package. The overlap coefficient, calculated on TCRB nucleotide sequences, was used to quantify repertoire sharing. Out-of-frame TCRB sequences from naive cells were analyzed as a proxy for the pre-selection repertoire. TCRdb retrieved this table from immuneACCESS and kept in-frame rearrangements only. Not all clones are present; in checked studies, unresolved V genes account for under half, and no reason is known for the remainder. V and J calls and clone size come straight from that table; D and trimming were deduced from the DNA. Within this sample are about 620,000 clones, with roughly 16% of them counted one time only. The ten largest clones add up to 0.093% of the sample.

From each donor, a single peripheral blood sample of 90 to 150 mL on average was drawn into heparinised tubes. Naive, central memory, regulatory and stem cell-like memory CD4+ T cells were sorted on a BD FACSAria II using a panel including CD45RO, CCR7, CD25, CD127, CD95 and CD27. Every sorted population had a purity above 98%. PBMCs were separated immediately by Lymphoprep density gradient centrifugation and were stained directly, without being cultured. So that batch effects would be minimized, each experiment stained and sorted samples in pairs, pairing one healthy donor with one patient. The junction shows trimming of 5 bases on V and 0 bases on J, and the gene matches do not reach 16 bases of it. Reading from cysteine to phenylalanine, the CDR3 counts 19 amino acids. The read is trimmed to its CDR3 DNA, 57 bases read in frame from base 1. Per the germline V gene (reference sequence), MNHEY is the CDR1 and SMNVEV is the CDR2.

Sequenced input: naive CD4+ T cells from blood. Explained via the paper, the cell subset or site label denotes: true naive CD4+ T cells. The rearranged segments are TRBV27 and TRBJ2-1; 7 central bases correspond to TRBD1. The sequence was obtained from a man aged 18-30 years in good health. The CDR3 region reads CASSLRQGILPSSYNEQFF. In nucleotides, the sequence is TGTGCCAGCAGTCTCCGACAGGGAATTCTTCCGAGCTCCTACAATGAGCAGTTCTTC.